The 28 T cell receptor beta chains below were found in one sample sequenced in a study of shared clonotypes between healthy human individuals (dated by TCRdb to 2018 to 2021). The library was obtained by the immunoSEQ multiplex PCR assay. This is the immuneACCESS table as TCRdb keeps it, with only in-frame sequences that have V and J called. A part of the clones is gone; compared with another copy, unresolved V genes explain less than half, and the rest is unexplained. The sample records hundreds of thousands of clones, around 78% of which are singletons. Around 11% of the sample rests with the top ten. Sequenced: PBMCs. These receptor sequences come from a woman between 40 and 55 years old in good health. Some clones in this sample may be carry-over from other donors' samples.

The chain joins TRBV15 to TRBJ1-1; the D gene is possibly TRBD1 (6 bases). V was clipped by 5 bases and J by 11 bases, with 24 bases between them. Germline V gives CDR1 LNHNV, CDR2 YYDKDF (reference sequence). The CDR3 is 15 amino acids. CDR3 in DNA: TGTGCCACCAGCGGCCGGGGGGGACTACAGGGAATGGCTTTCTTT. Encoded protein: CATSGRGGLQGMAFF.

This rearrangement joins TRBV11-2 to TRBJ1-2, with 7 bases identical to TRBD1. The CDR3 loop spans 17 amino acids. V was pared by 3 bases and J by 4 bases, with 14 bases of the junction left unmatched. CDR1 and CDR2 (germline): SGHAT, FQNNGV. DNA for the CDR3: TGTGCCAGCAGCTTTGGGCTCTCGGGACAGCCCTCCTATGGCTACACCTTC. It is translated as CASSFGLSGQPSYGYTF.

This chain links TRBV7-3 with TRBJ1-2, with TRBD1 identical over 8 bases. The junction had 9 bases not matched to a gene; V was cut back by 5 bases and J by 7 bases. The CDR3 is 14 amino acids. Germline CDR1 SGHTA, CDR2 FQGTGA. CDR3 sequence reads: CASSPRAGGFGYTF. DNA for the CDR3: TGTGCCAGCAGCCCCCGGGCAGGGGGCTTTGGCTACACCTTC.

As regards this clone: A much larger clone lies a single base off, so this may be a read error. The chain links TRBV30 to TRBJ1-1; maybe TRBD1 (6 bases). The CDR3 consists of 13 residues. Germline CDR1 reads GTSNPN; CDR2 reads SVGIG (reference sequence). This CDR3 reads CASSRLGDTGAFF. For the CDR3, the DNA is TGTGCCTCGTCTCGCCTGGGGGACACTGGAGCTTTCTTT.

The V gene is TRBV30, the J gene TRBJ1-3, with D maybe TRBD1 (5 bases). Trimming stripped 0 bases from V and 2 bases from J, with 11 bases between. Germline CDR1 and CDR2: GTSNPN and SVGIG (reference sequence). The CDR3 totals 15 residues. CDR3: CAWSVGGATGNTIYF. The CDR3 DNA follows: TGTGCCTGGAGTGTGGGAGGGGCTACTGGAAACACCATATATTTT.

As concerns this clone: A much more abundant neighbour one base away suggests this may be a read error. Other nucleotide sequences from this sample produce the same CDR3. The genes are TRBV7-9 and TRBJ2-7; D is undetermined. The germline V gene has CDR1 SEHNR and CDR2 FQNEAQ (reference sequence). The CDR3 consists of 11 residues. The V end was cut by 4 bases, the J end by 2 bases, with 3 bases between. The CDR3, as DNA: TGTGCCAGCAGCTCCGCCTACGAGCAGTACTTC. Encoded protein: CASSSAYEQYF.

This chain joins TRBV7-3 and TRBJ1-1, with D hard to call. V was pared by 4 bases and J by 8 bases, with 11 bases between. The CDR3 runs to 12 residues. CDR1 SGHTA and CDR2 FQGTGA come from the germline V gene. In DNA, the CDR3 is TGTGCCAGCAGCTCCTCGGACGGCGAAGCTTTCTTT. It specifies CASSSSDGEAFF.

This rearrangement joins TRBV7-2 to TRBJ2-7, with TRBD2 identical over 12 bases. V shed 1 base, J shed 1 base, and the junction held 2 bases outside the gene matches. In germline, CDR1 is SGHTA, CDR2 FQGNSA. The CDR3 runs 16 residues. CDR3 DNA sequence: TGTGCCAGCAGCTTAGGGACTAGCGGGGCATCCTACGAGCAGTACTTC. Translation gives CASSLGTSGASYEQYF.

V usage is TRBV27 and J usage is TRBJ1-4; D uncertain. The CDR3 spans 14 residues. Germline CDR1 reads MNHEY; CDR2 reads SMNVEV (reference sequence). The V end lost 1 base, the J end lost 8 bases, and 11 bases lay between the germline ends. The CDR3 spells CASSLLGFDEKLFF. CDR3 sequence (DNA): TGTGCCAGCAGTTTATTGGGTTTTGACGAAAAACTGTTTTTT. The variable domain in full, completed from reference TRBV27 and TRBJ1-4, reads EAQVTQNPRYLITVTGKKLTVTCSQNMNHEYMSWYRQDPGLGLRQIYYSMNVEVTDKGDVPEGYKVSRKEKRNFPLILESPSPNQTSLYFCASSLLGFDEKLFFGSGTQLSVL.

The chain joins TRBV30 to TRBJ2-7; 10 bases are shared with TRBD2. CDR1 GTSNPN and CDR2 SVGIG come from the germline V gene (reference sequence). V shed 5 bases and J 1 base; nucleotides not matched to a gene: 5. CDR3 length: 14 amino acids. The CDR3 nucleotides are TGTGCCTGGGGTGCACTAGCGGGGTCCTACGAGCAGTACTTC. Translating gives CAWGALAGSYEQYF.

The chain is built from TRBV5-4 and TRBJ1-1; D gene unclear. CDR3 length: 16 amino acids. Trimming pared 4 bases from V and 1 base from J, leaving 17 bases between. Germline V gene sequence: CDR1 SGHNT, CDR2 YYREEE (reference sequence). This chain's CDR3 is CASSPGVRWGNTEAFF. The CDR3 nucleotides read TGTGCCAGCAGCCCTGGGGTCCGTTGGGGGAACACTGAAGCTTTCTTT.

V usage is TRBV5-4 and J usage is TRBJ2-7, with 10 positions matching TRBD2. CDR3 size: 16 residues. V lost 5 bases and J lost 6; bases outside the gene matches: 14. Germline CDR1 is SGHNT and CDR2 is YYREEE (reference sequence). The CDR3 loop reads CASSPRTSGSPVEQYF. The DNA for the CDR3 is TGTGCCAGCAGTCCCCGGACTAGCGGAAGTCCTGTCGAGCAGTACTTC. The whole variable domain, remainder taken from reference TRBV5-4 and TRBJ2-7, is ETGVTQSPTHLIKTRGQQVTLRCSSQSGHNTVSWYQQALGQGPQFIFQYYREEENGRGNFPPRFSGLQFPNYSSELNVNALELDDSALYLCASSPRTSGSPVEQYFGPGTRLTVT.

A single count supports this clone. The rearrangement joins TRBV11-2 to TRBJ2-1; no firm D call. Deletions cut 5 bases from V and 8 bases from J, with 7 bases between. Per germline, CDR1 SGHAT and CDR2 FQNNGV. This CDR3 comprises 11 residues. The CDR3 DNA is TGTGCCAGCAGCGTCCGTGATGAGCAGTTCTTC. Protein product: CASSVRDEQFF.

This chain links TRBV19 with TRBJ2-1; no reliable D call. This CDR3 has 15 amino acids. V was pared by 4 bases and J by 0 bases, with 10 bases between. The germline CDR1 and CDR2 sequences are LNHDA and SQIVND (reference sequence). CDR3 amino acids: CASSNPALSYNEQFF. The CDR3 nucleotides read TGTGCCAGTAGTAATCCGGCTCTCTCCTACAATGAGCAGTTCTTC.

The chain is built from TRBV15 and TRBJ2-7, with 9 bases identical to TRBD1. V shed 2 bases, J shed 6 bases, and the junction held 5 bases outside the gene matches. The CDR3 consists of 14 residues. Germline V gene sequence: CDR1 LNHNV, CDR2 YYDKDF (reference sequence). CDR3 residues: CATSRSRTGAEQYF. The CDR3 DNA reads TGTGCCACCAGCAGATCCAGGACAGGGGCCGAGCAGTACTTC.

The chain recombines TRBV28 with TRBJ2-1; D not certain. Deletions cut 6 bases from V and 3 bases from J, with 3 bases between. CDR3 length: 11 amino acids. The germline CDR1 and CDR2 sequences are MDHEN and SYDVKM. The chain's CDR3 is CASSHYNEQFF. The CDR3 DNA reads as TGTGCCAGCAGCCACTACAATGAGCAGTTCTTC.

The chain is built from TRBV7-9 and TRBJ1-5, with D possibly TRBD1 on 5 matching bases. The CDR3 runs 18 residues. CDR1 and CDR2 (germline): SEHNR, FQNEAQ (reference sequence). Trimming removed 5 bases at V and 4 bases at J, with 24 bases between. CDR3 nucleotides: TGTGCCAGCAGCCCTCAGAGGGGCGCTGACTTTGGTAATCAGCCCCAGCATTTT. The encoded protein is CASSPQRGADFGNQPQHF.

The rearrangement joins TRBV5-4 to TRBJ2-7; no firm D call. There are 13 residues in the CDR3. Looked up from germline, CDR1 is SGHNT and CDR2 is YYREEE (reference sequence). The ends were cut back, 0 bases at V and 3 bases at J, with 7 bases in the middle. The CDR3 sequence is CASSLGADYEQYF. The CDR3 DNA reads TGTGCCAGCAGCTTGGGGGCAGACTACGAGCAGTACTTC. The full variable domain, rest sourced from reference TRBV5-4 and TRBJ2-7, is ETGVTQSPTHLIKTRGQQVTLRCSSQSGHNTVSWYQQALGQGPQFIFQYYREEENGRGNFPPRFSGLQFPNYSSELNVNALELDDSALYLCASSLGADYEQYFGPGTRLTVT.

The rearrangement joins TRBV10-3 to TRBJ2-3, with D possibly TRBD1 on 6 matching bases. The CDR3 runs 14 residues. V gave up 7 bases and J gave up 0 bases, with 11 bases separating them. Looked up from germline, CDR1 is ENHRY and CDR2 is SYGVKD. CDR3 sequence: CAITRTASTDTQYF. The CDR3 DNA is TGTGCCATCACGCGGACAGCTAGCACAGATACGCAGTATTTT.

This chain links TRBV30 with TRBJ2-3, with D uncertain. CDR3 length equals 13 residues. The V and J ends lost 0 bases and 6 bases respectively, with 10 bases between them. Germline lookup yields CDR1 GTSNPN and CDR2 SVGIG (reference sequence). CDR3 region: CAWSVGLGDTQYF. The CDR3 nucleotides read TGTGCCTGGAGTGTAGGGTTAGGGGATACGCAGTATTTT. The whole variable domain, remainder taken from reference TRBV30 and TRBJ2-3, is SQTIHQWPATLVQPVGSPLSLECTVEGTSNPNLYWYRQAAGRGLQLLFYSVGIGQISSEVPQNLSASRPQDRQFILSSKKLLLSDSGFYLCAWSVGLGDTQYFGPGTRLTVL.

As DNA, the CDR3 is TGTGCCAGCAGCTTGGCGGGAGGGATCTCCTACGAGCAGTACTTC. It yields the protein CASSLAGGISYEQYF. The chain recombines TRBV5-5 with TRBJ2-7; 8 bases align to TRBD2. This CDR3 comprises 15 residues. V shed 0 bases, J shed 0 bases, and the junction held 2 bases outside the gene matches. Germline V gene data show CDR1 as SGHKS and CDR2 as YYEKEE (reference sequence).

This chain links TRBV18 with TRBJ2-7; D is ambiguous. The V gene lost 3 bases and the J gene lost 2 bases, with 8 bases spanning the gap. Germline values: CDR1 KGHSH, CDR2 LQKENI. This CDR3 is 13 amino acids long. CDR3 region: CASSPAATYEQYF. CDR3 coding DNA: TGTGCCAGCTCACCGGCGGCTACCTACGAGCAGTACTTC.

The rearrangement joins TRBV25-1 to TRBJ2-7, with 9 bases identical to TRBD2. V dropped 6 bases and J dropped 9; count of bases not matched to a gene: 15. Germline CDR1 is MGHDK and CDR2 is SYGVNS. The CDR3 loop spans 15 amino acids. The CDR3 DNA sequence: TGTGCCAGCAGCAACCGGGGGTTAGCGGGAGAAAGGCAGTACTTC. Translation: CASSNRGLAGERQYF.

Many counts were recorded for this clone. The rearrangement links TRBV29-1 to TRBJ2-7, with D hard to call. CDR1 SQVTM and CDR2 ANQGSEA come from the germline V gene. V lost 3 bases to trimming and J lost 3 bases, with 12 bases between them. The length of the CDR3 is 13 residues. CDR3: CSVEVSGLYEQYF. As DNA, the CDR3 is TGCAGCGTTGAGGTCTCCGGTCTCTACGAGCAGTACTTC.

The genes are TRBV27 and TRBJ1-4, with a possible D match to TRBD1 (5 bases). The CDR3 extends over 16 amino acids. The ends were cut back, 4 bases at V and 5 bases at J, with 17 bases in the middle. Germline loops: CDR1 MNHEY, CDR2 SMNVEV (reference sequence). CDR3 in amino acids: CASSSRTARGNEKLFF. The CDR3 bases are TGTGCCAGCAGTTCCCGGACGGCCCGGGGGAATGAAAAACTGTTTTTT.

The chain has TRBV9 and TRBJ2-7, with 11 nucleotides matching TRBD2. This CDR3 region has 18 residues. CDR1 SGDLS and CDR2 YYNGEE come from the germline V gene. Trimming removed 3 bases from V and 0 bases from J; junction bases left unmatched: 11. CDR3 residues: CASSAYPTSGGYSYEQYF. The CDR3 DNA reads TGTGCCAGCAGCGCCTACCCAACTAGCGGGGGATACTCCTACGAGCAGTACTTC.

This clone came up a few times. The rearrangement uses TRBV5-1 and TRBJ2-6; perhaps TRBD1 as D (6 bases). Trimming took 4 bases from V and 3 from J, leaving 11 bases between them. The CDR3 has 15 residues. Per the germline V gene, CDR1 is SGHRS and CDR2 is YFSETQ. CDR3 sequence: CASSPEGVGANVLTF. Written as DNA, the CDR3 is TGCGCCAGCAGCCCTGAGGGGGTTGGGGCCAACGTCCTGACTTTC.

J is TRBJ1-1 and V is TRBV27; unclear D gene. Germline assignment: CDR1 MNHEY and CDR2 SMNVEV (reference sequence). This CDR3 spans 15 amino acids. Between the trimmed V and J ends, which lost 5 bases and 1 base, there was a span of 14 bases. CDR3 DNA: TGTGCCAGCAGTGCGAGCCTCAGCGGGAACACTGAAGCTTTCTTT. It encodes CASSASLSGNTEAFF.